Sequencing of this T cell receptor beta chain was carried out in a study of control samples from healthy donors and cancer patients. Notes on this clone: Its ends do not fully match the called genes, so a read error is possible.

The V gene's germline CDR1 is SQVTM and CDR2 ANQGSEA. This CDR3 spans 10 amino acids. Data came from immunoSEQ multiplex PCR; TCRdb stores just in-frame clones and leaves some out. Among about 230,000 clones listed, roughly 87% were seen once. The sequenced material came from PBMCs. The genes are TRBV29-1 and TRBJ1-1; D not certain. This receptor was taken from a woman aged 60-70 years with lung cancer. CDR3 bases: TGCAGCGGAATGAAGACTGAAGCTTTCTTT. Translated, it gives CSGMKTEAFF.